Each of the 4 T cell receptor beta chains below was sequenced from the same sample in a study of brain T cells in children with intractable seizures. Time point given: blood from clinic visit 5 months post-surgery; TSC patient then seizure free. Generated by immunoSEQ multiplex PCR, the TCRdb table keeps only in-frame clones and is missing some. The sample has about 340,000 clones; roughly 92% are singletons. The sequencing here drew on peripheral blood, taken 4 to 5 months after surgery. Receptors were obtained from a boy younger than two with tuberous sclerosis and intractable seizures.

This sequence joins TRBV6-4 and TRBJ2-1; tentative D call: TRBD1 (5 bases). This CDR3 has 14 amino acids. Germline values: CDR1 MRHNA, CDR2 SNTAGT. The V end was cut by 4 bases, the J end by 6 bases, with 13 bases between. The CDR3 region is CASSAAGIGNEQFF. The CDR3 DNA follows: TGTGCCAGCAGTGCAGCAGGGATAGGCAATGAGCAGTTCTTC.

This chain uses TRBV10-3 with TRBJ1-1; unclear D gene. Trimming took off 2 bases at V and 3 bases at J, with 4 bases between the two ends. Germline V lookup: CDR1 ENHRY, CDR2 SYGVKD. CDR3 length: 12 amino acids. CDR3: CAISERDTEAFF. The CDR3, as DNA: TGTGCCATCAGTGAGAGAGACACTGAAGCTTTCTTT.

The chain uses TRBV5-4 and TRBJ2-7; the match to TRBD2 covers 9 bases. Trimming removed 0 bases from V and 9 bases from J; junction bases left unmatched: 7. Germline-derived CDR1 and CDR2 are SGHNT and YYREEE (reference sequence). The CDR3 extends over 14 amino acids. DNA of the CDR3: TGTGCCAGCAGCTTGGGACTAGCGGAAAAGGGGCAGTACTTC. Protein sequence: CASSLGLAEKGQYF.

The rearrangement uses TRBV13 and TRBJ1-1; TRBD1 matches at 10 bases. Germline V gene data show CDR1 as PRHDT and CDR2 as FYEKMQ (reference sequence). V trimming: 1 base; J trimming: 8 bases; junction bases outside the gene matches: 31. The CDR3 consists of 23 residues. The CDR3 bases are TGTGCCAGCAGCTTAGTTTCTCGAGGTGGACAGGGGGTTTCTTGGACGAGATTCACAGAAGCTTTCTTT. Its protein product is CASSLVSRGGQGVSWTRFTEAFF.